The 23 T cell receptor beta chains presented below share a single source sample, sequenced in a study of shared clonotypes between healthy human individuals. Sequencing used immunoSEQ multiplex PCR; TCRdb keeps in-frame clones, though not all of them. In the table there are nearly 2 million clones, approximately 95% of which are singletons. Naive CD8 cells lacked CD45RO, underwent positive selection for CCR7 and left out terminally differentiated effector memory CD45RA+ cells. What was sequenced was naive CD8+ T cells sorted from blood. The receptors were gathered from a man aged 18 to 29 in good health.

As concerns this clone: This same CDR3 is encoded by further DNA sequences in the sample. The V and J genes are TRBV28 and TRBJ2-7; 9 bases agree with TRBD1. The ends lost 3 bases at V and 4 bases at J; junction bases unmatched: 7. This CDR3 comprises 15 residues. The germline V gene has CDR1 MDHEN and CDR2 SYDVKM. The CDR3 region is CASSLGGQGPYEQYF. CDR3 DNA sequence: TGTGCCAGCAGTTTGGGGGGACAGGGACCTTACGAGCAGTACTTC.

This clone was seen once. V is TRBV7-9 and J is TRBJ1-2; the match to TRBD1 covers 10 bases. Germline trimming cut 11 bases from V and 2 bases from J; bases unmatched to any gene: 11. This CDR3 is 15 amino acids long. Germline-derived CDR1 and CDR2 are SEHNR and FQNEAQ (reference sequence). CDR3 DNA sequence: TGTGCCGCCCTTGGGGGACAGGGGAAAAACTATGGCTACACCTTC. Translating it yields CAALGGQGKNYGYTF.

The table lists this clone with a count of one. Other DNA sequences in this sample translate to the same CDR3. This rearrangement joins TRBV27 to TRBJ2-7; 7 positions agree with TRBD2. The CDR3 extends over 12 amino acids. The V gene's germline CDR1 is MNHEY and CDR2 SMNVEV (reference sequence). V dropped 0 bases and J dropped 7; count of bases not matched to a gene: 0. The CDR3 DNA sequence: TGTGCCAGCAGTTTATCGGGGGGGGAGCAGTACTTC. This sequence encodes CASSLSGGEQYF.

This chain links TRBV21-1 with TRBJ1-5. TRBV21-1 is flagged as a pseudogene. The CDR3 contains 11 residues. CDR3: CASTKDVPQHF. The CDR3 nucleotides read TGTGCCAGCACCAAAGACGTGCCCCAGCATTTT.

The chain carries TRBV4-3 and TRBJ2-3; TRBD2 agrees at 7 bases. V lost 0 bases, J lost 0 bases, and 6 bases stayed unmatched. Germline assignment: CDR1 LGHNA and CDR2 YSLEER. This CDR3 spans 17 amino acids. CDR3 nucleotides: TGCGCCAGCAGCCAAGACCTACTAGCGCCTAGCACAGATACGCAGTATTTT. It translates to CASSQDLLAPSTDTQYF.

This chain connects TRBV30 to TRBJ2-1; 8 bases match TRBD1. CDR1 is GTSNPN, CDR2 SVGIG, per germline (reference sequence). The CDR3 extends over 17 amino acids. Trimming removed 8 bases from V and 1 base from J; junction bases left unmatched: 16. The CDR3 coding sequence is TGTGCCGGGGAGCCTGGACAGGGTATTTTTTCCTACAATGAGCAGTTCTTC. Translating it yields CAGEPGQGIFSYNEQFF.

This chain uses TRBV5-5 with TRBJ2-5, with D uncertain. There are 11 residues in the CDR3. V gave up 3 bases and J gave up 4 bases, with 4 bases separating them. Per germline, CDR1 SGHKS and CDR2 YYEKEE (reference sequence). In DNA, the CDR3 is TGTGCCAGCAGCTGGGGAGAGACCCAGTACTTC. It specifies CASSWGETQYF.

The J gene is TRBJ2-7, the V gene TRBV10-1; 10 nucleotides match TRBD2. The V and J ends lost 6 bases and 4 bases, in that order; junction bases with no gene match: 18. The length of the CDR3 is 18 residues. Germline CDR1 and CDR2: WNHNN and SYGVQD (reference sequence). The DNA of the CDR3 is TGCGCCAGCAGCCCGAGGAGCGGGAGGGTGGGGTTGGAGTACGAGCAGTACTTC. It translates to CASSPRSGRVGLEYEQYF.

The chain joins TRBV7-9 to TRBJ1-1; 9 bases align to TRBD1. CDR1 is SEHNR and CDR2 is FQNEAQ in the germline V gene (reference sequence). The V gene end was trimmed by 1 base and the J gene end by 11 bases; junction bases not matched to a gene: 5. The CDR3 is 13 amino acids. CDR3 bases: TGTGCCAGCAGCTTAGACTCAGGGACAGGGGCTTTCTTT. This translates into CASSLDSGTGAFF.

CDR3 DNA sequence: TGTGCCAGCAGCCGCCGCCTAGCGGGGGGGAGCTCCTACGAGCAGTACTTC. Its translation is CASSRRLAGGSSYEQYF. This chain links TRBV7-8 with TRBJ2-7, with 12 positions matching TRBD2. The trim removed 5 bases at V and 0 bases at J, leaving 8 bases unmatched. The germline V gene encodes CDR1 SGHVS and CDR2 FQNEAQ. The CDR3 loop spans 17 amino acids.

V gene TRBV25-1 combines with J gene TRBJ1-1; tentative D call: TRBD1 (5 bases). The V and J ends lost 5 bases and 4 bases respectively, with 20 bases between them. Germline assignment: CDR1 MGHDK and CDR2 SYGVNS. There are 16 residues in the CDR3. The CDR3 sequence is CASSSVFGMGTTEAFF. The CDR3 bases are TGTGCCAGCAGTTCCGTTTTTGGAATGGGGACCACTGAAGCTTTCTTT.

This clone occurred once. The chain is built from TRBV15 and TRBJ2-1, with 8 bases that match TRBD2. The V gene's germline CDR1 is LNHNV and CDR2 YYDKDF (reference sequence). The CDR3 consists of 15 residues. Unmatched junction bases numbered 6, after V lost 1 base and J lost 7 bases. The CDR3 DNA sequence: TGTGCCACCAGCAGAGTACGGGAGGGCCCGAATGAGCAGTTCTTC. Encoded protein: CATSRVREGPNEQFF. Full variable domain (rest looked up from reference TRBV15 and TRBJ2-1): DAMVIQNPRYQVTQFGKPVTLSCSQTLNHNVMYWYQQKSSQAPKLLFHYYDKDFNNEADTPDNFQSRRPNTSFCFLDIRSPGLGDTAMYLCATSRVREGPNEQFFGPGTRLTVL.

In DNA form, the CDR3 reads TGTGCCAGCAGTGAGGGGAGTTCGAACACTGAAGCTTTCTTT. It specifies CASSEGSSNTEAFF. The genes are TRBV6-1 and TRBJ1-1; D remains ambiguous. Germline V gene lookup returns CDR1 MNHNS and CDR2 SASEGT. V dropped 3 bases and J dropped 1 base, with 9 bases sitting between them. CDR3 length: 14 residues.

V is TRBV7-3 and J is TRBJ1-1; D remains unclear. CDR3 size: 16 residues. Germline assignment: CDR1 SGHTA and CDR2 FQGTGA. V was trimmed by 5 bases and J by 6 bases, leaving 22 bases between them. CDR3 residues: CASSPPTESGCPEAFF. CDR3 DNA: TGTGCCAGCAGCCCTCCAACAGAATCCGGGTGCCCTGAAGCTTTCTTT.

This chain uses TRBV6-1 with TRBJ1-1; D gene uncertain. The germline V gene has CDR1 MNHNS and CDR2 SASEGT. The CDR3 is 12 amino acids. Trimming removed 6 bases at V and 6 bases at J, with 11 bases between. This chain's CDR3 is CASSGAEAEAFF. CDR3 nucleotides: TGTGCCAGCAGCGGCGCGGAGGCTGAAGCTTTCTTT.

This chain joins TRBV7-3 and TRBJ2-3; either TRBD1 or TRBD2 may supply D (5 bases each). V was shortened by 2 bases and J by 0 bases, with 9 bases between the two germline ends. Germline CDR1 SGHTA, CDR2 FQGTGA. CDR3 length: 15 residues. The CDR3 sequence: CASSLGDGSTDTQYF. CDR3 nucleotides: TGTGCCAGCAGCTTAGGGGACGGGAGCACAGATACGCAGTATTTT.

This chain uses TRBV4-1 with TRBJ2-3; no clear D. V lost 1 base, J lost 0 bases, and 11 bases lay in between. CDR3 length: 16 residues. Looked up from germline, CDR1 is MGHRA and CDR2 is YSYEKL. In nucleotides, the CDR3 is TGCGCCAGCAGCCAAGTGGGCTTAGTGAGCACAGATACGCAGTATTTT. Its protein product is CASSQVGLVSTDTQYF.

The gene calls are TRBV4-1 and TRBJ2-2, with 7 bases aligning to TRBD2. This CDR3 contains 17 residues. Unmatched junction bases numbered 9, after V lost 3 bases and J lost 2 bases. Germline CDR1 and CDR2: MGHRA and YSYEKL. CDR3 DNA sequence: TGCGCCAGCAGCCAGGACACTGGGGGGGGTAACACCGGGGAGCTGTTTTTT. Translated: CASSQDTGGGNTGELFF.

V usage is TRBV5-6 and J usage is TRBJ2-7; unclear D gene. The CDR3 totals 14 residues. Trimming removed 0 bases at V and 1 base at J, with 8 bases between. Germline lookup yields CDR1 SGHDT and CDR2 YYEEEE. The CDR3 DNA sequence: TGTGCCAGCAGCTTGGAAAGCGCGTCCTACGAGCAGTACTTC. This encodes CASSLESASYEQYF.

This clone was picked up one time. V and J are TRBV6-1 and TRBJ1-3, with 9 bases fitting TRBD1. Germline-derived CDR1 and CDR2 are MNHNS and SASEGT. The ends lost 3 bases at V and 0 bases at J; junction bases unmatched: 3. The CDR3 has 16 residues. Written as DNA, the CDR3 is TGTGCCAGCAGTGATAACAGGGGGCACTCTGGAAACACCATATATTTT. Amino acids: CASSDNRGHSGNTIYF.

The chain is built from TRBV5-1 and TRBJ2-1; TRBD1 matches 8 bases. In germline, CDR1 is SGHRS, CDR2 YFSETQ. The CDR3 sequence is 13 residues long. J was trimmed by 8 bases and V by 7 bases; bases with no gene match: 8. The CDR3 bases are TGCGCCAGCGGACGGACAGGGACGGATGAGCAGTTCTTC. As protein: CASGRTGTDEQFF.

The rearrangement links TRBV5-6 to TRBJ2-1, with 10 positions matching TRBD1. V lost 2 bases, J lost 7 bases, and 3 bases stayed unmatched. CDR1 SGHDT and CDR2 YYEEEE come from the germline V gene. The CDR3 has 14 amino acids. CDR3 sequence: CASSFGQGGNEQFF. CDR3 bases: TGTGCCAGCAGCTTCGGACAGGGGGGAAATGAGCAGTTCTTC.

The chain combines TRBV6-1 with TRBJ2-1, with TRBD2 matching over 10 bases. The CDR3 runs to 17 residues. Germline V gives CDR1 MNHNS, CDR2 SASEGT. Germline trimming cut 2 bases from V and 3 bases from J; bases unmatched to any gene: 7. The CDR3 region has the DNA TGTGCCAGCAGTGAAAACCCTAGCGGGGGCGACTACAATGAGCAGTTCTTC. Encoded protein: CASSENPSGGDYNEQFF.